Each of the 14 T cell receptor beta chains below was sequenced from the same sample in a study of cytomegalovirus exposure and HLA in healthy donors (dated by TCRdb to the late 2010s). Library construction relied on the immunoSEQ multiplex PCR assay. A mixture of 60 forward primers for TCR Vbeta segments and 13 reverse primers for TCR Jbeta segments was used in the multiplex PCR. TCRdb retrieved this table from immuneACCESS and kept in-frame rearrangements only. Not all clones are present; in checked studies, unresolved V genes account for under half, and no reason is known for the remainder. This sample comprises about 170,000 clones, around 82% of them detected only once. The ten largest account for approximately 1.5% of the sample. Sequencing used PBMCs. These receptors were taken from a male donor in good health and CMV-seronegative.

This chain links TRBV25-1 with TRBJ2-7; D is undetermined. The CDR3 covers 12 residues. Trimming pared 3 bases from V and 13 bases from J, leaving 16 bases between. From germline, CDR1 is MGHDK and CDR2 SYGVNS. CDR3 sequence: CASSERLGRFYF. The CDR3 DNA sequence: TGTGCCAGCAGTGAGCGATTGGGCCGATTTTACTTC.

This chain's CDR3 is CASSEAGASEQYF. The CDR3 nucleotides are TGTGCCAGCAGTGAAGCGGGAGCTAGCGAGCAGTACTTC. This sequence joins TRBV6-1 and TRBJ2-7, with D tentatively TRBD2 (5 bases). CDR3 length: 13 amino acids. The V gene lost 0 bases and the J gene lost 6 bases, with 9 bases spanning the gap. The germline CDR1 and CDR2 sequences are MNHNS and SASEGT.

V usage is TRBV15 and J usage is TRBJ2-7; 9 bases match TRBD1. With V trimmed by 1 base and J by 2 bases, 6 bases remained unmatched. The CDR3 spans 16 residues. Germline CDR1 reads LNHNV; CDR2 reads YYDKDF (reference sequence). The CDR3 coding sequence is TGTGCCACCAGCAGAGGGGGGGGACAGGGACCCTACGAGCAGTACTTC. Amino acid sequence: CATSRGGGQGPYEQYF.

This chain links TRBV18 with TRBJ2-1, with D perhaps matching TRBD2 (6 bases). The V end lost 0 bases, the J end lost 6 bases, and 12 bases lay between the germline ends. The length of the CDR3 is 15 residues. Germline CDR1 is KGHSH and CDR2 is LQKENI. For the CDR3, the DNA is TGTGCCAGCTCACCACCCGACGGGGGAGCCAATGAGCAGTTCTTC. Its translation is CASSPPDGGANEQFF.

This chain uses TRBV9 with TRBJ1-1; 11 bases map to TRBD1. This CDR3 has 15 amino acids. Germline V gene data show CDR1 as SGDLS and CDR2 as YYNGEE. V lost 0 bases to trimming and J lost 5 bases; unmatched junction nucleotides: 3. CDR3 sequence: CASSVDGTGGTEAFF. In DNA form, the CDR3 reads TGTGCCAGCAGCGTAGACGGGACAGGGGGTACTGAAGCTTTCTTT.

The CDR3 spells CASSLGIRSEAFF. The CDR3 DNA reads as TGTGCCAGCAGCCTCGGTATTCGATCTGAAGCTTTCTTT. The chain combines TRBV6-5 with TRBJ1-1, with D unclear. Per germline, CDR1 MNHEY and CDR2 SVGAGI. V was pared by 6 bases and J by 6 bases, with 14 bases between. CDR3 length equals 13 residues.

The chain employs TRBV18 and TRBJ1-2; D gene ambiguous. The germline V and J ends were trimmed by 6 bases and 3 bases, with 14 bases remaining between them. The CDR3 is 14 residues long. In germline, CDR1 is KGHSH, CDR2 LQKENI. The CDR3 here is CASSLVGVDYGYTF. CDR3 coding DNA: TGTGCCAGCTCTCTCGTCGGAGTTGACTATGGCTACACCTTC.

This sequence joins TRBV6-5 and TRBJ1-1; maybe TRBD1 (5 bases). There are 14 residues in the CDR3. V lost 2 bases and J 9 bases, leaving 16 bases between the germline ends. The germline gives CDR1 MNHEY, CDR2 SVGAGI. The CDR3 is CASSYVAGEPKAFF. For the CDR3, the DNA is TGTGCCAGCAGTTACGTAGCGGGGGAACCAAAAGCTTTCTTT.

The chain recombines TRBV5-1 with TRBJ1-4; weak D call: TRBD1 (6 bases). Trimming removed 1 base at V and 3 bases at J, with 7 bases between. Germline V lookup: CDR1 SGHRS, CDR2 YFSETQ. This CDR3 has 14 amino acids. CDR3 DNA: TGCGCCAGCAGCTTGACAGGGTCTAATGAAAAACTGTTTTTT. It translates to CASSLTGSNEKLFF. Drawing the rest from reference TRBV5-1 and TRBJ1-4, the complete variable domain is KAGVTQTPRYLIKTRGQQVTLSCSPISGHRSVSWYQQTPGQGLQFLFEYFSETQRNKGNFPGRFSGRQFSNSRSEMNVSTLELGDSALYLCASSLTGSNEKLFFGSGTQLSVL.

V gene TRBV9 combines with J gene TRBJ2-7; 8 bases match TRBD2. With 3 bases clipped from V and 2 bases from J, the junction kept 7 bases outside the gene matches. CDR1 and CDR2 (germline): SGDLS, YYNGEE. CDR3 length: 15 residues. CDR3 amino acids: CASSARAGEAYEQYF. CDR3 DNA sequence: TGTGCCAGCAGCGCCCGAGCGGGGGAGGCCTACGAGCAGTACTTC.

This chain's CDR3 is CASSAGTGGGYEQYF. CDR3 in DNA: TGTGCCAGCAGTGCCGGGACAGGGGGCGGCTACGAGCAGTACTTC. V is TRBV2 and J is TRBJ2-7; 12 bases are shared with TRBD1. Trimming at V came to 4 bases and at J to 3 bases, leaving 4 bases not matched to a gene. The CDR3 is 15 residues long. Germline-derived CDR1 and CDR2 are SNHLY and FYNNEI.

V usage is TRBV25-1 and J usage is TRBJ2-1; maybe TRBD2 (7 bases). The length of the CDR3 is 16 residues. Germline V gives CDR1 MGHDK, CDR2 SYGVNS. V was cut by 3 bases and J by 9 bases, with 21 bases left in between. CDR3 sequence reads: CASSDARGGPVGEQFF. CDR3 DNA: TGTGCCAGCAGTGATGCGAGGGGGGGCCCGGTGGGTGAGCAGTTCTTC.

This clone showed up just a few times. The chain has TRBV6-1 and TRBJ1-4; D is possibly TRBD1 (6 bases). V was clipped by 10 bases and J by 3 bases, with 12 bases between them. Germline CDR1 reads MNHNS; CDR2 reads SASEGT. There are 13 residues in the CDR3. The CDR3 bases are TGTGCCACCGACAGGCAACCTAATGAAAAACTGTTTTTT. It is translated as CATDRQPNEKLFF.

The chain's CDR3 is CASSLYLDRAGGGYTF. The CDR3 bases are TGTGCCAGCAGTTTATACCTGGACAGGGCCGGGGGGGGCTACACCTTC. The chain employs TRBV28 and TRBJ1-2; TRBD1 agrees at 8 bases. In germline, CDR1 is MDHEN, CDR2 SYDVKM. J was trimmed by 8 bases and V by 1 base; bases with no gene match: 12. The CDR3 extends over 16 amino acids.